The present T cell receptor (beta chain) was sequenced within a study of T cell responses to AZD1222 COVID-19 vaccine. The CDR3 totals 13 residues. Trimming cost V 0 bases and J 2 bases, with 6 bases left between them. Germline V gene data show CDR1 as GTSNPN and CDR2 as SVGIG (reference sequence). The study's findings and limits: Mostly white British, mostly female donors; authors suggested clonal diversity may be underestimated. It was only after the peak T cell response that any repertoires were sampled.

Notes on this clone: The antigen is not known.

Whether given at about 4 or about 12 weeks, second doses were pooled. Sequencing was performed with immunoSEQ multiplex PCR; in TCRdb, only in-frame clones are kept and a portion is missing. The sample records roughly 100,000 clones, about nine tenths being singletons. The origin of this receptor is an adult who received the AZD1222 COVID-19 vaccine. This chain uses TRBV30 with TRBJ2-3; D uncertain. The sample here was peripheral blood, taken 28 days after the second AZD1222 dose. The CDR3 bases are TGTGCCTGGAGTGTTGTAAACACAGATACGCAGTATTTT. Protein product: CAWSVVNTDTQYF.